The 27 T cell receptor beta chains listed next were all sequenced from one sample in a study of T cells in narcolepsy. TCRdb's copy holds only in-frame clones and misses some; the assay was immunoSEQ multiplex PCR. The data contain under 35,000 clones, 80% to 85% of them singletons. Input material: CD45RA- memory CD4+ T cells from PBMCs. Every receptor here comes from a human donor with narcolepsy.

This chain joins TRBV6-5 and TRBJ2-3; TRBD1 might be the D (6 bases). Germline CDR1 is MNHEY and CDR2 is SVGAGI. V lost 6 bases, J lost 0 bases, and 13 bases lay in between. The CDR3 runs to 15 residues. The CDR3 region has the DNA TGTGCCAGCAGACGGACAGCGGCTAGCACAGATACGCAGTATTTT. Its protein is CASRRTAASTDTQYF.

This clone has only a few counts. V gene TRBV7-2 combines with J gene TRBJ1-2; 11 bases are shared with TRBD1. In germline, CDR1 is SGHTA, CDR2 FQGNSA. The CDR3 has 15 residues. Losses at the gene ends were 1 base for V and 7 bases for J; bases not matched to a gene: 5. CDR3 amino acids: CASSLGTGGAGGYTF. The CDR3 DNA follows: TGTGCCAGCAGCTTAGGGACAGGGGGCGCGGGTGGCTACACCTTC.

This clone was observed once. The chain recombines TRBV7-2 with TRBJ2-2; 8 bases align to TRBD2. The CDR3 runs to 15 residues. V trimming: 6 bases; J trimming: 1 base; junction bases outside the gene matches: 4. Per the germline V gene, CDR1 is SGHTA and CDR2 is FQGNSA. In nucleotides, the CDR3 is TGTGCCAGCAGTGGTAGCGGGGTGAACACCGGGGAGCTGTTTTTT. Its protein is CASSGSGVNTGELFF. Drawing the rest from reference TRBV7-2 and TRBJ2-2, the complete variable domain is GAGVSQSPSNKVTEKGKDVELRCDPISGHTALYWYRQSLGQGLEFLIYFQGNSAPDKSGLPSDRFSAERTGGSVSTLTIQRTQQEDSAVYLCASSGSGVNTGELFFGEGSRLTVL.

J is TRBJ1-2 and V is TRBV5-1; D not certain. The CDR3 extends over 13 amino acids. Per the germline V gene, CDR1 is SGHRS and CDR2 is YFSETQ. V dropped 3 bases and J dropped 7 bases, with 13 bases sitting between them. CDR3 sequence: CASSWTGEGGYTF. DNA for the CDR3: TGCGCCAGCAGCTGGACCGGGGAGGGTGGCTACACCTTC.

This chain connects TRBV7-2 to TRBJ2-2; no clear D. Per the germline V gene, CDR1 is SGHTA and CDR2 is FQGNSA. The CDR3 covers 12 residues. V lost 6 bases and J lost 8, with 10 bases in between. CDR3: CASSAEAGELFF. In DNA, the CDR3 is TGTGCCAGCAGTGCCGAGGCTGGGGAGCTGTTTTTT. Filled out from reference TRBV7-2 and TRBJ2-2, the complete variable domain reads GAGVSQSPSNKVTEKGKDVELRCDPISGHTALYWYRQSLGQGLEFLIYFQGNSAPDKSGLPSDRFSAERTGGSVSTLTIQRTQQEDSAVYLCASSAEAGELFFGEGSRLTVL.

Only one count was recorded for this clone. The chain carries TRBV6-6 and TRBJ2-5; no clear D. This CDR3 region has 11 residues. Per the germline V gene, CDR1 is MNHNY and CDR2 is SVGAGI (reference sequence). V gave up 9 bases and J gave up 2 bases, with 7 bases separating them. The CDR3 DNA follows: TGTGCCAGTCGCAGGCAAGAGACCCAGTACTTC. It specifies CASRRQETQYF.

The rearrangement joins TRBV9 to TRBJ2-7, with 8 bases matching TRBD2. The V segment lost 4 bases and the J segment 3 bases; nucleotides outside the gene matches: 9. This CDR3 region has 15 residues. Looked up from germline, CDR1 is SGDLS and CDR2 is YYNGEE. CDR3 coding DNA: TGTGCCAGCAGCCCTACTAGCGGAGAGCACTACGAGCAGTACTTC. This gives the protein CASSPTSGEHYEQYF.

V usage is TRBV30 and J usage is TRBJ1-4, with D uncertain. Trimming removed 2 bases from V and 0 bases from J, with 22 bases in between. The CDR3 consists of 19 residues. The germline CDR1 and CDR2 sequences are GTSNPN and SVGIG (reference sequence). CDR3 residues: CAWSSARTGGFATNEKLFF. DNA for the CDR3: TGTGCCTGGAGTTCGGCGCGGACGGGAGGGTTTGCAACTAATGAAAAACTGTTTTTT.

The rearrangement joins TRBV30 to TRBJ1-3, with D uncertain. V was cut by 4 bases and J by 0 bases, with 10 bases left in between. Germline CDR1 and CDR2: GTSNPN and SVGIG (reference sequence). The length of the CDR3 is 14 residues. The CDR3 DNA sequence: TGTGCCTGGACTGGCTCCTACTCTGGAAACACCATATATTTT. It is translated as CAWTGSYSGNTIYF. Using reference TRBV30 and TRBJ1-3 for the parts outside the CDR3, the full variable domain is SQTIHQWPATLVQPVGSPLSLECTVEGTSNPNLYWYRQAAGRGLQLLFYSVGIGQISSEVPQNLSASRPQDRQFILSSKKLLLSDSGFYLCAWTGSYSGNTIYFGEGSWLTVV.

The V and J genes are TRBV20-1 and TRBJ1-1; D is undetermined. The V and J ends lost 1 base and 2 bases respectively, with 2 bases between them. The CDR3 covers 11 residues. Germline CDR1 DFQATT, CDR2 SNEGSKA (reference sequence). CDR3: CSARANTEAFF. The CDR3 DNA follows: TGCAGTGCTAGAGCCAACACTGAAGCTTTCTTT.

The V and J genes are TRBV5-1 and TRBJ1-2, with 7 bases that match TRBD1. The CDR3 is made up of 14 amino acids. V was pared by 4 bases and J by 4 bases, with 7 bases of the junction left unmatched. Germline V gene data show CDR1 as SGHRS and CDR2 as YFSETQ. The CDR3 coding sequence is TGCGCCAGCAGCAAGGAGGGGGCCCTCTATGGCTACACCTTC. It specifies CASSKEGALYGYTF.

Regarding this clone: Additional DNA sequences in this sample encode the identical CDR3. CDR3 coding DNA: TGTGCCAGCAGTTACAGAGGTCGCGGTGAAAAACTGTTTTTT. It yields the protein CASSYRGRGEKLFF. The chain combines TRBV6-8 with TRBJ1-4; D uncertain. The CDR3 is 14 amino acids. Trimming shortened V by 2 bases and J by 7 bases, and 11 bases separated the two germline ends. Per germline, CDR1 MNHGY and CDR2 SAAAGT.

The V and J genes are TRBV5-1 and TRBJ2-1; D is unclear. The CDR3 extends over 13 amino acids. Trimming pared 1 base from V and 4 bases from J, leaving 6 bases between. Germline-derived CDR1 and CDR2 are SGHRS and YFSETQ. The CDR3 bases are TGCGCCAGCAGCTTGAATGTGTACAATGAGCAGTTCTTC. Encoded protein: CASSLNVYNEQFF.

The chain links TRBV5-1 to TRBJ1-1; TRBD1 is a possible D gene (5 bases). V was cut by 1 base and J by 3 bases, with 13 bases left in between. Germline CDR1 SGHRS, CDR2 YFSETQ. The CDR3 length is 15 residues. Here the CDR3 DNA reads TGCGCCAGCAGCTTGTTGCAGGGAGGAGACACTGAAGCTTTCTTT. The encoded protein is CASSLLQGGDTEAFF.

CDR3 nucleotide sequence: TGTGCCAGCCGCCTAGCGGATTTCTACAATGAGCAGTTCTTC. The encoded protein is CASRLADFYNEQFF. The chain joins TRBV6-5 to TRBJ2-1, with TRBD2 matching 7 bases. Per the germline V gene, CDR1 is MNHEY and CDR2 is SVGAGI. J gave up 3 bases and V 8 bases, and 7 bases lay outside the gene matches. This CDR3 is built from 14 residues.

The J gene is TRBJ2-7, the V gene TRBV6-5, with a tentative D call TRBD2 (5 bases). Per the germline V gene, CDR1 is MNHEY and CDR2 is SVGAGI. The V end lost 6 bases, the J end lost 0 bases, and 15 bases lay between the germline ends. CDR3 size: 15 residues. CDR3 region: CASRYTGMYSYEQYF. In DNA form, the CDR3 reads TGTGCCAGCAGATATACCGGGATGTACTCCTACGAGCAGTACTTC.

The chain recombines TRBV7-2 with TRBJ1-1; 7 positions agree with TRBD1. J was trimmed by 0 bases and V by 5 bases; bases with no gene match: 9. Germline CDR1 is SGHTA and CDR2 is FQGNSA. The CDR3 totals 16 residues. DNA for the CDR3: TGTGCCAGCAGCGCGGACAGGAGCATAATGAACACTGAAGCTTTCTTT. This codes for CASSADRSIMNTEAFF.

This clone was seen a single time. The chain recombines TRBV15 with TRBJ2-2; 7 positions agree with TRBD2. Trimming removed 0 bases from V and 5 bases from J; junction bases left unmatched: 3. CDR1 and CDR2 from the germline V gene are LNHNV and YYDKDF (reference sequence). The CDR3 runs 15 residues. The CDR3 here is CATSRDLSGTGELFF. CDR3 in DNA: TGTGCCACCAGCAGAGATCTTAGCGGGACCGGGGAGCTGTTTTTT.

This rearrangement joins TRBV6-5 to TRBJ1-2, with 8 bases identical to TRBD1. Trimming cost V 10 bases and J 4 bases; bases outside gene matches: 14. The CDR3 totals 15 residues. CDR1 and CDR2 (germline): MNHEY, SVGAGI. The CDR3 spells CATRTGYTTSYGYTF. The CDR3 DNA follows: TGTGCCACCCGGACAGGGTATACTACTTCCTATGGCTACACCTTC.

The rearrangement joins TRBV6-1 to TRBJ2-3; perhaps TRBD1 as D (5 bases). The CDR3 spans 15 residues. Trimming pared 1 base from V and 0 bases from J, leaving 8 bases between. Germline CDR1 is MNHNS and CDR2 is SASEGT. CDR3 nucleotides: TGTGCCAGCAGTGAAGGGGGCACTAGCACAGATACGCAGTATTTT. Protein sequence: CASSEGGTSTDTQYF.

The chain is built from TRBV18 and TRBJ1-2, with D possibly matching TRBD1 (5 bases). The germline gives CDR1 KGHSH, CDR2 LQKENI. The CDR3 is 13 residues long. Trimming left V 3 bases short and J 1 base short, with 6 bases between. CDR3 loop: CASSPDNNYGYTF. As DNA, the CDR3 is TGTGCCAGCTCACCGGACAATAACTATGGCTACACCTTC.

The rearrangement links TRBV10-3 to TRBJ2-3, with 14 bases matching TRBD2. Germline CDR1 reads ENHRY; CDR2 reads SYGVKD. V was clipped by 10 bases and J by 4 bases; unmatched bases: 16. This CDR3 contains 18 residues. The CDR3 is CATPGGLAGVPPPDTQYF. The CDR3 coding sequence is TGTGCCACGCCGGGGGGACTAGCGGGAGTACCCCCCCCAGATACGCAGTATTTT.

The V call is TRBV28, the J call TRBJ2-2; 11 positions agree with TRBD2. This CDR3 has 20 amino acids. CDR1 and CDR2 from the germline V gene are MDHEN and SYDVKM. The J segment lost 1 base and the V segment lost 4 bases, leaving 14 bases of the junction unmatched. CDR3 region: CASSYTQGAGLAGNTGELFF. CDR3 bases: TGTGCCAGCAGTTATACCCAGGGGGCCGGACTAGCGGGGAACACCGGGGAGCTGTTTTTT.

This chain uses TRBV5-1 with TRBJ2-3; 11 positions agree with TRBD2. The germline CDR1 and CDR2 sequences are SGHRS and YFSETQ. V was pared by 0 bases and J by 3 bases, with 15 bases of the junction left unmatched. The CDR3 runs to 20 residues. CDR3 DNA: TGCGCCAGCAGCTTGGACCCGACCTTAATTAGCGGGGGGGCAACAGATACGCAGTATTTT. Residues: CASSLDPTLISGGATDTQYF.

The chain couples TRBV7-2 to TRBJ1-2; 8 nucleotides match TRBD1. The CDR3 length is 16 residues. CDR1 SGHTA and CDR2 FQGNSA come from the germline V gene. V was pared by 2 bases and J by 5 bases, with 10 bases of the junction left unmatched. The CDR3 sequence is CASSLSDRTGKYGYTF. The CDR3 DNA is TGTGCCAGCAGCTTATCAGACAGGACAGGGAAATATGGCTACACCTTC.

This chain joins TRBV29-1 and TRBJ2-2; D unclear. CDR1 and CDR2 (germline): SQVTM, ANQGSEA. Trimming left V 7 bases short and J 6 bases short, with 9 bases between. The CDR3 contains 11 residues. CDR3 sequence (DNA): TGCAGCGGGGGTGGCGCCGGGGAGCTGTTTTTT. Translating gives CSGGGAGELFF.

The rearrangement joins TRBV29-1 to TRBJ1-5, with a weak D call TRBD1 (5 bases). The CDR3 spans 12 residues. Between the trimmed V and J ends, which lost 3 bases and 11 bases, there was a span of 14 bases. CDR1 is SQVTM and CDR2 is ANQGSEA in the germline V gene. The chain's CDR3 is CSVEGTGEAQHF. The CDR3 DNA reads TGCAGCGTTGAGGGGACCGGGGAGGCCCAGCATTTT.